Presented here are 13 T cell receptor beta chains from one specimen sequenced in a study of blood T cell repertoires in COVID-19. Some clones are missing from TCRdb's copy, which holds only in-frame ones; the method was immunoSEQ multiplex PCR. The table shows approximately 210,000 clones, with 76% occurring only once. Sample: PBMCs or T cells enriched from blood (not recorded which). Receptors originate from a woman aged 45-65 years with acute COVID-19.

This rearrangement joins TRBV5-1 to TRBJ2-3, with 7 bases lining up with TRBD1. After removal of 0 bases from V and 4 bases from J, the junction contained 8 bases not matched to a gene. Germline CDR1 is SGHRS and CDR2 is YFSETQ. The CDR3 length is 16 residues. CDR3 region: CASSLVNSGGADTQYF. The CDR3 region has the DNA TGCGCCAGCAGCTTGGTCAATTCAGGGGGAGCAGATACGCAGTATTTT.

This CDR3 reads CASSPDSYSNQPQHF. DNA for the CDR3: TGTGCCAGCAGTCCTGACAGCTATAGCAATCAGCCCCAGCATTTT. V gene TRBV6-5 combines with J gene TRBJ1-5; perhaps TRBD1 as D (5 bases). CDR1 is MNHEY and CDR2 is SVGAGI in the germline V gene. CDR3 length: 15 amino acids. Trimming shortened V by 5 bases and J by 0 bases, and 11 bases separated the two germline ends.

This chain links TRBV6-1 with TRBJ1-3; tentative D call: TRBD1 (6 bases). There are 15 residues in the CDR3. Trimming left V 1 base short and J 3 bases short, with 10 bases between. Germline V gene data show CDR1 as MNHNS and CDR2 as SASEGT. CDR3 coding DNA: TGTGCCAGCAGTGAAGGAACAGGGTTTGGAAACACCATATATTTT. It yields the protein CASSEGTGFGNTIYF.

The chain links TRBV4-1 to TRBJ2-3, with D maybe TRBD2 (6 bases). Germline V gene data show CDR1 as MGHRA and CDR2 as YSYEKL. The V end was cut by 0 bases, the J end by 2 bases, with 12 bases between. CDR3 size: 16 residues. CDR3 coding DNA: TGCGCCAGCAGCCAAGATTGGGGAGGTAACACAGATACGCAGTATTTT. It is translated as CASSQDWGGNTDTQYF.

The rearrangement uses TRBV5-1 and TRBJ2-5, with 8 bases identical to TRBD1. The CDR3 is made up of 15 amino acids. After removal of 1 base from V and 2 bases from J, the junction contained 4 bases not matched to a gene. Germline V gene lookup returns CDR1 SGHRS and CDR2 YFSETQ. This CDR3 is CASSLTGGSQETQYF. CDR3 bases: TGCGCCAGCAGCTTGACAGGGGGGTCACAAGAGACCCAGTACTTC. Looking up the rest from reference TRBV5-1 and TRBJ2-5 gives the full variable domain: KAGVTQTPRYLIKTRGQQVTLSCSPISGHRSVSWYQQTPGQGLQFLFEYFSETQRNKGNFPGRFSGRQFSNSRSEMNVSTLELGDSALYLCASSLTGGSQETQYFGPGTRLLVL.

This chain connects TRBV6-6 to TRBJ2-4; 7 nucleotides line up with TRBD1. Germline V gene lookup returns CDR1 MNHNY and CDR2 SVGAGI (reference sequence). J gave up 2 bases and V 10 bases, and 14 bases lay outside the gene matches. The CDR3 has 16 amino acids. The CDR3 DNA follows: TGTGCCACCGAAGACCCAGGGGGAACTACCAAAAACATTCAGTACTTC. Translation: CATEDPGGTTKNIQYF.

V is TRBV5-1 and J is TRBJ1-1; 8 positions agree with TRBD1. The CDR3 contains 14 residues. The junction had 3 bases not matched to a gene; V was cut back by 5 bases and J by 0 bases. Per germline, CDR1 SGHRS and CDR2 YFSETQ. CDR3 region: CASRTTGVNTEAFF. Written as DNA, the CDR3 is TGCGCCAGCAGGACGACAGGGGTGAACACTGAAGCTTTCTTT.

CDR3 loop: CARPFITGGAETQYF. The CDR3 coding sequence is TGTGCCAGGCCCTTCATAACAGGGGGCGCCGAGACCCAGTACTTC. The chain combines TRBV5-3 with TRBJ2-5, with 9 bases lining up with TRBD1. TRBV5-3 is given ORF status, its function remaining uncertain. The CDR3 length is 15 residues. V lost 8 bases, J lost 5 bases, and 13 bases stayed unmatched.

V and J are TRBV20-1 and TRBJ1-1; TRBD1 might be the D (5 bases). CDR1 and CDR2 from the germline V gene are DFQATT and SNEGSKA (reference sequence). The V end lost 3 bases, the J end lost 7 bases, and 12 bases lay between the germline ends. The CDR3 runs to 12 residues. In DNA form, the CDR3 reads TGCAGTGCTAGTTGGGGGGTCGGTGAAGCTTTCTTT. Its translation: CSASWGVGEAFF.

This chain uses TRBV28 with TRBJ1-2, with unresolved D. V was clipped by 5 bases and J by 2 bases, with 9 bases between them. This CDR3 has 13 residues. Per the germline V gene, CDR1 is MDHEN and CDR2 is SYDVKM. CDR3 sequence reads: CASSPTVNYGYTF. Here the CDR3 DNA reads TGTGCCAGCAGTCCCACAGTAAACTATGGCTACACCTTC.

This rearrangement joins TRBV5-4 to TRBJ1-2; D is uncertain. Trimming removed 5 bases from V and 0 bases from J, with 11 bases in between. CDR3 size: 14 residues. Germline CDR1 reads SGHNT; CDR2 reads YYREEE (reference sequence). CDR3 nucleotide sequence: TGTGCCAGCAGGAGACCGGGGTCTAACTATGGCTACACCTTC. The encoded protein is CASRRPGSNYGYTF.

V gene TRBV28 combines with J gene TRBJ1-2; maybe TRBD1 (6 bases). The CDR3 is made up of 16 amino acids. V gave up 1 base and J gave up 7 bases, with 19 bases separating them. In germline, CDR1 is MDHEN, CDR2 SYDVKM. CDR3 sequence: CASSLFQGTGRGGYTF. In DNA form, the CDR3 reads TGTGCCAGCAGTTTATTCCAGGGCACAGGGAGGGGTGGCTACACCTTC.

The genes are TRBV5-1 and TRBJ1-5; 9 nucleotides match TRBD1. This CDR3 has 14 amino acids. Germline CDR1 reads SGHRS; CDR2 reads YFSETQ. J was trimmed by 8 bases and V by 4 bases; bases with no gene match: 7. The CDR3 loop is CASSTGQGSEPQHF. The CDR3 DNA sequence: TGCGCCAGCAGCACGGGACAGGGAAGTGAGCCCCAGCATTTT.